What follows is one T cell receptor (beta chain) and its context. CDR3 length: 15 residues. The trim removed 6 bases at V and 3 bases at J, leaving 8 bases unmatched. Per germline, CDR1 MNHEY and CDR2 SMNVEV (reference sequence). This sample is part of a study of blood T cell repertoires in COVID-19. Study-wide context: The United States, Italy and Spain provided the acute and convalescent COVID-19 samples. Sources were T cells, B-cell-depleted T cells, or PBMCs; the material itself was cDNA or gDNA.

TCRdb keeps only in-frame clones here, not all; method: immunoSEQ multiplex PCR. The sample carries 200,000 to 300,000 clones, about nine tenths recorded once. Sequencing input: peripheral blood. This chain joins TRBV27 and TRBJ1-3; 7 bases map to TRBD1. This clonotype originated in a man in his 60s who had recovered from COVID-19. The CDR3: CASRLRGGGGNTIYF. Written as DNA, the CDR3 is TGTGCCAGCAGATTGAGAGGGGGCGGTGGAAACACCATATATTTT.